Listed below are T cell receptor beta chains from one sample, sequenced in a study of beta chain features in type 1 diabetes. Sequencing used immunoSEQ multiplex PCR; TCRdb keeps in-frame clones, though not all of them. This sample yields about 280,000 clones, of which 15% are seen a single time; around 0.015% belongs to the top ten. Sequenced input: naive CD4+ T cells from blood. The receptors here all came from a man aged 18-30 years with type 1 diabetes. CDR3s include the opening cysteine and the closing phenylalanine or tryptophan. A D gene is named only where the DNA matches it firmly. Size tells how often a clone was seen (once, few, many) or the class of an expanded clone, and some rows leave it out.

few | TRBD2 | TRBJ2-5 | TRBV11-3 | CASSLGELAGGRETQYF | TGTGCCAGCAGCTTAGGAGAACTAGCGGGGGGAAGAGAGACCCAGTACTTC
- | TRBD1 | TRBJ2-5 | TRBV7-9 | CASSNRGGETQYF | TGTGCCAGCAGCAACAGGGGCGGAGAGACCCAGTACTTC
- | TRBD2 | TRBJ2-7 | TRBV10-2 | CASSELRERYEQYF | TGCGCCAGCAGTGAGCTGCGGGAGCGCTACGAGCAGTACTTC
- | TRBD2 | TRBJ2-3 | TRBV14 | CASGGGARRTTDTQYF | TGTGCCAGCGGCGGGGGGGCAAGGAGGACCACAGATACGCAGTATTTT
- | - | TRBJ2-2 | TRBV27 | CASGFTGELFF | TGTGCCAGCGGCTTTACCGGGGAGCTGTTTTTT
few | - | TRBJ1-1 | TRBV6-5 | CASIPLGLGGTEAFF | TGTGCCAGCATCCCCCTAGGGCTCGGCGGGACTGAAGCTTTCTTT
- | TRBD1 | TRBJ1-1 | TRBV5-1 | CASSWAPGQETEAFF | TGCGCCAGCAGCTGGGCACCGGGACAGGAAACCGAAGCTTTCTTT
few | TRBD1 | TRBJ2-7 | TRBV5-1 | CASSLAGGAYEQYF | TGCGCCAGCAGCTTGGCAGGGGGCGCCTACGAGCAGTACTTC
few | TRBD2 | TRBJ2-3 | TRBV5-1 | CASSRLGTSGNTDTQYF | TGCGCCAGCAGCCGCCTTGGGACTAGCGGGAACACAGATACGCAGTATTTT
few | TRBD2 | TRBJ2-5 | TRBV14 | CASSQGGTSGSWETQYF | TGTGCCAGCAGCCAAGGAGGGACTAGCGGGAGTTGGGAGACCCAGTACTTC
few | - | TRBJ2-1 | TRBV15 | CATSRDRNRGSYNEQFF | TGTGCCACCAGCAGAGATCGCAATCGAGGCTCCTACAATGAGCAGTTCTTC
few | TRBD1 | TRBJ2-7 | TRBV5-1 | CASSLAAGQGNYEQYF | TGCGCCAGCAGCTTGGCCGCGGGACAGGGTAACTACGAGCAGTACTTC
- | - | TRBJ2-7 | TRBV6-5 | CASSYGGASYEQYF | TGTGCCAGCAGTTACGGGGGCGCCTCCTACGAGCAGTACTTC
few | TRBD2 | TRBJ2-1 | TRBV11-2 | CASSFRTGAGGYNEQFF | TGTGCCAGCAGCTTCCGAACGGGGGCGGGGGGTTACAATGAGCAGTTCTTC
- | - | TRBJ2-7 | TRBV6-5 | CASSYRGTTHAYEQYF | TGTGCCAGCAGTTACAGGGGGACCACCCACGCCTACGAGCAGTACTTC
- | TRBD1 | TRBJ2-1 | TRBV5-4 | CASSSATGGNEQFF | TGTGCCAGCAGCTCCGCGACAGGGGGGAATGAGCAGTTCTTC
- | TRBD1 | TRBJ2-4 | TRBV25-1 | CASTEAGTGENIQYF | TGTGCCAGCACCGAAGCCGGGACAGGGGAAAACATTCAGTACTTC
few | TRBD1 | TRBJ1-6 | TRBV28 | CASRYPGQRKSSYNSPLHF | TGTGCCAGCAGATATCCGGGACAGCGAAAGAGCTCCTATAATTCACCCCTCCACTTT
few | TRBD2 | TRBJ2-5 | TRBV7-2 | CASRFSGGALETQYF | TGTGCCAGCAGATTTAGCGGGGGGGCCTTAGAGACCCAGTACTTC
- | TRBD2 | TRBJ2-5 | TRBV7-9 | CASSLGRLAGSQETQYF | TGTGCCAGCAGCTTAGGGCGACTAGCGGGATCCCAAGAGACCCAGTACTTC
few | - | TRBJ2-5 | TRBV6-6 | CASSRRLQEAETQYF | TGTGCCAGCAGCCGCCGGCTCCAGGAAGCAGAGACCCAGTACTTC
- | - | TRBJ1-5 | TRBV6-6 | CASSKPDRPESGPQHF | TGTGCCAGCAGTAAACCCGACAGACCCGAAAGTGGGCCCCAGCATTTT
- | - | TRBJ2-7 | TRBV5-1 | CASSLAARAHEQYF | TGCGCCAGCAGCTTGGCCGCCAGGGCTCACGAGCAGTACTTC
- | - | TRBJ2-1 | TRBV19 | CASGIGGRTEQFF | TGTGCCAGCGGGATCGGCGGACGCACTGAGCAGTTCTTC
few | TRBD2 | TRBJ2-6 | TRBV2 | CASSEFGRASGANVLTF | TGTGCCAGCAGTGAATTTGGGAGGGCCTCTGGGGCCAACGTCCTGACTTTC
few | TRBD2 | TRBJ2-3 | TRBV28 | CASSPSGLAGGKDTQYF | TGTGCCAGCAGTCCCTCGGGACTAGCGGGAGGTAAAGATACGCAGTATTTT